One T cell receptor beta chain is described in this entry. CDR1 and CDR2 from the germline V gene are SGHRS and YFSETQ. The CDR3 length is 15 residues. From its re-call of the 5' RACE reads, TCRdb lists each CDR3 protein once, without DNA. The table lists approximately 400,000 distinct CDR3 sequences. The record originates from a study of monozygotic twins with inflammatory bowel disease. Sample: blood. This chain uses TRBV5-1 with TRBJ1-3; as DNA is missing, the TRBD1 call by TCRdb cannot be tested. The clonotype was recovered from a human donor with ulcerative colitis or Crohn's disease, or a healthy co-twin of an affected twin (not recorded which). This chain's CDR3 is CASSDRTGAGNTIYF.